The rows below give T cell receptor beta chains drawn from one sample of a study of blood T cells in healthy people across ages. TCRdb redid the calling of the 5' RACE reads with MiXCR, one entry per CDR3 protein. The sample lists about 1,500,000 distinct CDR3 sequences; about 43% were seen once. Sequencing was carried out using blood. The receptors were sampled from a woman between 18 and 30 years old in good health. CDR3s include the opening cysteine and the closing phenylalanine or tryptophan. D genes are given only for firm matches. Size is stated for part of the rows, as once, few or many counts, or as a class when the clone is expanded.

clone_size d_call j_call v_call cdr3_nt cdr3_aa
- - TRBJ2-5 TRBV20-1 TGCAGTGCTATGGGCTCGCAAGAGACCCAGTACTTC CSAMGSQETQYF
- - TRBJ2-6 TRBV5-1 TGCGCCAGCAGCTTGGTTCCAGGGGGGGGCTCTGGGGCCAACGTCCTGACTTTC CASSLVPGGGSGANVLTF
- - TRBJ1-5 TRBV7-8 TGTGCCAGCAGCTTTGCGGATCCCGGGACCGCGGGAGGGTATAGCAATCAGCCCCAGCATTTT CASSFADPGTAGGYSNQPQHF
- - TRBJ2-7 TRBV7-6 TGTGCCAGCACCCAAAGCCCAGCCAGCTCCTACGAGCAGTACTTC CASTQSPASSYEQYF
- - TRBJ2-3 TRBV7-8 TGTGCCAGCAGCTTAGGCCATCCGGGGTTCGCGCAGTATTTT CASSLGHPGFAQYF
- TRBD2 TRBJ2-5 TRBV28 TGTGCCAGCAGTTTAGCGGGGGGGAAACAAGAGACCCAGTACTTC CASSLAGGKQETQYF
- - TRBJ2-3 TRBV6-5 TGTGCCAGCAGTTACTCTTACCCAACGGGAGGCACAGATACGCAGTATTTT CASSYSYPTGGTDTQYF
- TRBD1 TRBJ1-2 TRBV5-1 TGCGCCAGCAGCGGACAGGGCGAAAACTATGGCTACACCTTC CASSGQGENYGYTF
- TRBD1 TRBJ2-3 TRBV6-6 TGTGCCAGCAGGCGCGGACAGGTCACAGATACGCAGTATTTT CASRRGQVTDTQYF
- - TRBJ2-7 TRBV14 TGTGCCAGCAGCAACTTTCAGGAGAGTTCGTACGAGCAGTACTTC CASSNFQESSYEQYF
- - TRBJ2-3 TRBV7-2 TGTGCCAGCAGCCCCCAGCGCGACAAAGATACGCAGTATTTT CASSPQRDKDTQYF
- TRBD1 TRBJ2-1 TRBV11-2 TGTGCCAGCAGCTCCTCGACAGGGGCGAACAATGAGCAGTTCTTC CASSSSTGANNEQFF
few - TRBJ2-3 TRBV30 TGTGCCTGGAGTGTGGTTCTGGTGGATACGCAGTATTTT CAWSVVLVDTQYF
- TRBD2 TRBJ2-7 TRBV10-3 TGTGCCTCCCGGACTAGCGGGAGCCCCGAGCAGTACTTC CASRTSGSPEQYF
- - TRBJ2-7 TRBV10-3 TGTGCCATCAACCGAGCCACCAGCGGCGAATCCTACGAGCAGTACTTC CAINRATSGESYEQYF
- TRBD1 TRBJ1-2 TRBV3-1 TGTGCCAGCAGCCAAGATCAGAGGGACAGGGACGATTATGGCTACACCTTC CASSQDQRDRDDYGYTF
- - TRBJ2-1 TRBV27 TGTGCCAGCAGTTCGGATGGTCTGGCGAGGTCCTACAATGAGCGGTTCTTC CASSSDGLARSYNERFF
- - TRBJ2-1 TRBV2 TGTGCTCCAAATGTGAATGAGCAGTTCTTC CAPNVNEQFF
- TRBD2 TRBJ2-7 TRBV4-2 TGTGCCAGCAGCCAGCGCCCCGGGACTAGCGGGTCCCCCTACGAGCAGTACTTC CASSQRPGTSGSPYEQYF
- - TRBJ2-7 TRBV12-3/TRBV12-4 TGTGCCAGCACCTCATTCATAGCACGAGGAACCCAGTACTTC CASTSFIARGTQYF
- TRBD2 TRBJ2-7 TRBV12-3/TRBV12-4 TGTGCCAGCAGTACCAAGACTAGCCCCTCCTACGAGCAGTACTTC CASSTKTSPSYEQYF
- TRBD2 TRBJ2-2 TRBV6-1 TGTGCCAGCAGTGAAGTCGCGCGGGAGAATTCCGGGGAGCTGTTTTTT CASSEVARENSGELFF
once TRBD2 TRBJ2-3 TRBV4-2 TGTGCCGGCAGCCTCACTAGCGGGAGGGAGCCGGGAGATACGCAGTATTTT CAGSLTSGREPGDTQYF
- - TRBJ2-6 TRBV12-3/TRBV12-4 TGTGCCAGCAGCCGAGAGAGCGTTGGGGCCAACGTCCTGACTTTC CASSRESVGANVLTF
few - TRBJ1-4 TRBV6-1 TGTGCCGTATGGGGGGCAACTAATGAAAAACTGTTTTTT CAVWGATNEKLFF
- TRBD1 TRBJ2-7 TRBV20-1 TGCAGTGCTGGGAGTCCGGGACAGGGAGTGGGCTACGAGCAGTACTTC CSAGSPGQGVGYEQYF
- TRBD2 TRBJ2-7 TRBV4-1 TGCGCCAGCTCGGAGACTAGCGGAGGAAACGAGCAGTACTTC CASSETSGGNEQYF
- TRBD1 TRBJ2-3 TRBV7-8 TGTGCCAGCAGCTATACAGGGGTTCGGACAGATACGCAGTATTTT CASSYTGVRTDTQYF
- TRBD2 TRBJ2-1 TRBV27 TGTGCCAGCAGTTTGGGGGGGACTTTCGGCAATGAGCAGTTCTTC CASSLGGTFGNEQFF
few TRBD1 TRBJ2-7 TRBV5-1 TGCGCCAGCAGCCCCTCTGGGGGGACAGGCTACGAGCAGTACTTC CASSPSGGTGYEQYF
- - TRBJ2-7 TRBV20-1 TGCAGTGCGGTACTCGGGGGCCGCTACGAGCAGTACTTC CSAVLGGRYEQYF
- - TRBJ1-1 TRBV2 TGTGCCAGCAGTGAAGCGCCAAGGGACCGGGAGGCTTTCTTT CASSEAPRDREAFF
few - TRBJ2-3 TRBV2 TGTGCCAGCAGTTTGTTCCTAAGCACAGATACGCAGTATTTT CASSLFLSTDTQYF
- TRBD1 TRBJ1-1 TRBV7-9 TGTGCCAGCAGCTTAGTGGGACAGCTGCCTGAAGCTTTCTTT CASSLVGQLPEAFF
- TRBD2 TRBJ2-1 TRBV20-1 TGCAGTGCACCGACTAGCGGGGGGATCGATGAGCAGTTCTTC CSAPTSGGIDEQFF
few TRBD1 TRBJ2-7 TRBV18 TGTGCCAGCTCACCACCCGGGACAGTGAGCTCCTACGAGCAGTACTTC CASSPPGTVSSYEQYF
- TRBD2 TRBJ2-4 TRBV7-3 TGTGCCAGCAGCCCCCTGGGGGGGGTGGACATTCAGTACTTC CASSPLGGVDIQYF
- - TRBJ1-4 TRBV7-9 TGTGTCAGCAGCTTAAGGGTCCCGGACCGCACCGAAAAACTGTTTTTT CVSSLRVPDRTEKLFF
- - TRBJ2-3 TRBV18 TGTGCCAGCTCACCTGCGGCGGGATGGATTTCAGCAGATACGCAGTATTTT CASSPAAGWISADTQYF
- TRBD2 TRBJ2-7 TRBV6-6 TGTGCCAGCAGCCGCGGACTAGCGGGAGGGGTCTCCTACGAGCAGTACTTC CASSRGLAGGVSYEQYF
few - TRBJ2-7 TRBV29-1 TGCAGCGTTACCAGGGGGGGAATTTCCTACGAGCAGTACTTC CSVTRGGISYEQYF